What follows are 15 T cell receptor beta chains derived from one specimen sequenced in a study of T cells in localized non-small cell lung cancer. Method: immunoSEQ multiplex PCR; TCRdb's copy keeps in-frame clones and lacks some. The sample has about 40,000 clones; over 80% are singletons. The sequencing used peripheral blood, collected before any cancer treatment. These TCRs come from a woman aged 35 to 75 with stage I lung adenocarcinoma.

The chain carries TRBV19 and TRBJ1-5; D is undetermined. The germline gives CDR1 LNHDA, CDR2 SQIVND (reference sequence). The CDR3 is 14 residues long. V lost 1 base to trimming and J lost 2 bases, with 6 bases between them. This chain's CDR3 is CASSIAGGNQPQHF. The CDR3, as DNA: TGTGCCAGTAGTATAGCCGGGGGCAATCAGCCCCAGCATTTT.

V gene TRBV19 combines with J gene TRBJ2-6, with D hard to call. Germline CDR1 LNHDA, CDR2 SQIVND (reference sequence). V was cut by 6 bases and J by 1 base, with 13 bases left in between. CDR3 length equals 16 residues. CDR3 coding DNA: TGTGCCAGTAGGGTAGGCGAACATTCTGGGGCCAACGTCCTGACTTTC. It translates to CASRVGEHSGANVLTF.

The chain links TRBV5-1 to TRBJ1-1, with TRBD1 matching 9 bases. Germline loops: CDR1 SGHRS, CDR2 YFSETQ. After removal of 4 bases from V and 8 bases from J, the junction contained 6 bases not matched to a gene. The CDR3 runs 13 residues. The CDR3 is CASSRGQGREAFF. The CDR3, as DNA: TGCGCCAGCAGCCGGGGACAGGGCAGAGAAGCTTTCTTT.

The chain carries TRBV7-3 and TRBJ2-5, with D perhaps TRBD1 or TRBD2 (7 bases each). CDR1 and CDR2 from the germline V gene are SGHTA and FQGTGA. The V gene lost 8 bases and the J gene lost 4 bases, with 14 bases spanning the gap. The CDR3 consists of 13 residues. In DNA, the CDR3 is TGTGCCAGCTGGGAGGGGGCCCCAGAGACCCAGTACTTC. Amino acid sequence: CASWEGAPETQYF.

CDR3 DNA sequence: TGTGCCAGCAGCCCACGACCGGCGGGAGGGATTGATGGAGATACGCAGTATTTT. It specifies CASSPRPAGGIDGDTQYF. J is TRBJ2-3 and V is TRBV7-6; TRBD2 aligns across 9 bases. CDR3 length: 18 residues. The germline V gene has CDR1 SGHVS and CDR2 FNYEAQ. Trimming took 5 bases from V and 5 from J; bases not matched to a gene: 17. Based on the CDR3 plus reference TRBV7-6 and TRBJ2-3, the full variable domain is GAGVSQSPRYKVTKRGQDVALRCDPISGHVSLYWYRQALGQGPEFLTYFNYEAQQDKSGLPNDRFSAERPEGSISTLTIQRTEQRDSAMYRCASSPRPAGGIDGDTQYFGPGTRLTVL.

The gene calls are TRBV18 and TRBJ1-2, with D unresolved. V was pared by 0 bases and J by 8 bases, with 7 bases between. Germline values: CDR1 KGHSH, CDR2 LQKENI. The CDR3 is 12 amino acids. The CDR3 bases are TGTGCCAGCTCACCACCGGCGGGAGGCTACACCTTC. Amino acid sequence: CASSPPAGGYTF. The full variable domain, with the rest looked up from reference TRBV18 and TRBJ1-2, is NAGVMQNPRHLVRRRGQEARLRCSPMKGHSHVYWYRQLPEEGLKFMVYLQKENIIDESGMPKERFSAEFPKEGPSILRIQQVVRGDSAAYFCASSPPAGGYTFGSGTRLTVV.

This clone was observed once. The chain has TRBV29-1 and TRBJ2-1; 10 nucleotides align to TRBD1. The CDR3 sequence is 14 residues long. The V segment lost 6 bases and the J segment 12 bases; nucleotides outside the gene matches: 14. CDR1 is SQVTM, CDR2 ANQGSEA, per germline. The CDR3 sequence is CSVDPGQGTRGQFF. DNA for the CDR3: TGCAGCGTAGATCCGGGACAGGGGACTAGGGGGCAGTTCTTC.

The chain carries TRBV7-9 and TRBJ2-5, with D unresolved. The CDR3 is 14 residues long. Deletions cut 4 bases from V and 6 bases from J, with 15 bases between. Germline assignment: CDR1 SEHNR and CDR2 FQNEAQ (reference sequence). The DNA of the CDR3 is TGTGCCAGCAGCTCGACTGGCTCGTTGAAGACCCAGTACTTC. Amino acids: CASSSTGSLKTQYF.

The rearrangement uses TRBV4-1 and TRBJ2-7; D is ambiguous. The germline CDR1 and CDR2 sequences are MGHRA and YSYEKL. CDR3 length equals 15 residues. V gave up 1 base and J gave up 1 base, with 11 bases separating them. This CDR3 is CASSQAATVSYEQYF. DNA for the CDR3: TGCGCCAGCAGCCAAGCCGCGACCGTTTCCTACGAGCAGTACTTC.

The chain joins TRBV6-4 to TRBJ1-1, with TRBD1 as a possible D gene (6 bases). The CDR3 totals 13 residues. The germline V gene encodes CDR1 MRHNA and CDR2 SNTAGT. Trimming shortened V by 6 bases and J by 1 base, and 9 bases separated the two germline ends. The CDR3 reads CASSRTENTEAFF. CDR3 coding DNA: TGTGCCAGCAGCCGGACAGAGAACACTGAAGCTTTCTTT.

The CDR3 here is CASSYSARVDQPQHF. CDR3 DNA: TGTGCCAGCAGTTACAGCGCCAGGGTCGATCAGCCCCAGCATTTT. The chain joins TRBV6-5 to TRBJ1-5; perhaps TRBD1 as D (5 bases). This CDR3 has 15 amino acids. The germline V gene has CDR1 MNHEY and CDR2 SVGAGI. V lost 2 bases, J lost 5 bases, and 13 bases lay in between.

The V call is TRBV5-8, the J call TRBJ2-4, with 10 bases identical to TRBD1. This CDR3 has 14 residues. Germline V gene sequence: CDR1 SGHTS, CDR2 YDEGEE. V lost 3 bases, J lost 7 bases, and 4 bases stayed unmatched. The CDR3 region is CASSSRTGGNIQYF. For the CDR3, the DNA is TGTGCCAGCAGCTCCCGGACAGGGGGGAACATTCAGTACTTC. Drawing the rest from reference TRBV5-8 and TRBJ2-4, the complete variable domain is EAGVTQSPTHLIKTRGQQATLRCSPISGHTSVYWYQQALGLGLQFLLWYDEGEERNRGNFPPRFSGRQFPNYSSELNVNALELEDSALYLCASSSRTGGNIQYFGAGTRLSVL.

This chain joins TRBV7-2 and TRBJ1-1; no clear D. Deletions cut 1 base from V and 10 bases from J, with 19 bases between. Germline lookup yields CDR1 SGHTA and CDR2 FQGNSA. The CDR3 spans 15 residues. The CDR3: CASSLGGGSGFIAFF. In DNA form, the CDR3 reads TGTGCCAGCAGCTTAGGCGGTGGGAGTGGGTTTATAGCTTTCTTT.

The J gene is TRBJ2-2, the V gene TRBV19, with 7 bases aligning to TRBD2. Germline values: CDR1 LNHDA, CDR2 SQIVND (reference sequence). V was clipped by 7 bases and J by 4 bases; unmatched bases: 6. The CDR3 loop spans 14 amino acids. The CDR3 DNA sequence: TGTGCCAGTAAGGGGACTATTTCCACCGGGGAGCTGTTTTTT. Its translation is CASKGTISTGELFF. Supplemented by reference TRBV19 and TRBJ2-2, the full variable domain reads DGGITQSPKYLFRKEGQNVTLSCEQNLNHDAMYWYRQDPGQGLRLIYYSQIVNDFQKGDIAEGYSVSREKKESFPLTVTSAQKNPTAFYLCASKGTISTGELFFGEGSRLTVL.

The V call is TRBV5-1, the J call TRBJ1-1; 8 nucleotides line up with TRBD1. There are 15 residues in the CDR3. V shed 3 bases and J 0 bases; nucleotides not matched to a gene: 4. Germline-derived CDR1 and CDR2 are SGHRS and YFSETQ. The CDR3: CASSSLQGVNTEAFF. CDR3 in DNA: TGCGCCAGCAGCTCGCTACAGGGGGTGAACACTGAAGCTTTCTTT.